The 14 T cell receptor beta chains in this list originate from one sample, sequenced in a study of patients and donors after allogeneic stem cell transplantation. TCRdb processed the RT-PCR reads anew with MiXCR; each CDR3 protein has one entry. The sample holds about 410,000 distinct CDR3 sequences, under 20% seen once. Input material: blood, either unsorted or a sorted T cell fraction (not recorded which). The receptors shown here come from a human donor who was either an allogeneic HSCT recipient or a stem cell or donor lymphocyte infusion donor (not recorded which). It is not recorded whose cells these are; they may come from a transplant donor.

This clonotype occurred a few times. This chain joins TRBV5-1 and TRBJ1-2; a possible D gene is TRBD1 (5 bases). The V end was cut by 1 base, the J end by 3 bases, with 7 bases between. The CDR3 loop spans 13 amino acids. Germline CDR1 reads SGHRS; CDR2 reads YFSETQ. CDR3 DNA sequence: TGCGCCAGCAGCTTGAAAGGGGACTATGGCTACACCTTC. It yields the protein CASSLKGDYGYTF.

This clonotype was detected only a few times. This chain joins TRBV7-3 and TRBJ1-1; D call uncertain. Trimming shortened V by 2 bases and J by 4 bases, and 8 bases separated the two germline ends. Germline loops: CDR1 SGHTA, CDR2 FQGTGA. There are 13 residues in the CDR3. The CDR3 coding sequence is TGTGCCAGCAGCTTAGCGACATTCACTGAAGCTTTCTTT. Its protein product is CASSLATFTEAFF.

The chain combines TRBV21-1 with TRBJ1-2. TRBV21-1 counts as a pseudogene. This CDR3 has 15 residues. The DNA of the CDR3 is TGTGCCAGCAGCAAAGCGAGCAGAAGCTACTATGGCTACACCTTC. Translation: CASSKASRSYYGYTF.

The V gene is TRBV6-1, the J gene TRBJ2-3, with D possibly TRBD2 on 5 matching bases. The CDR3 is 15 amino acids. V gave up 8 bases and J gave up 6 bases, with 21 bases separating them. Germline lookup yields CDR1 MNHNS and CDR2 SASEGT. CDR3 sequence: CASPPVEGFWDTQYF. The CDR3 coding sequence is TGTGCCAGCCCTCCCGTCGAGGGATTTTGGGATACGCAGTATTTT.

Here the CDR3 DNA reads TGTGCCTCCGGCTGGGGGAAAAACACTGAAGCTTTCTTT. Its translation: CASGWGKNTEAFF. The chain employs TRBV7-9 and TRBJ1-1; D is possibly TRBD1 (5 bases). The germline CDR1 and CDR2 sequences are SEHNR and FQNEAQ (reference sequence). The CDR3 length is 13 residues. V lost 11 bases to trimming and J lost 2 bases, with 15 bases between them.

This clonotype appeared a few times. The gene calls are TRBV3-1 and TRBJ2-3; 7 nucleotides align to TRBD1. The V gene's germline CDR1 is LGHDT and CDR2 YNNKEL (reference sequence). There are 15 residues in the CDR3. V lost 4 bases, J lost 2 bases, and 6 bases stayed unmatched. CDR3 DNA: TGTGCCAGCAGCCCGAGGGGGCGCGACACAGATACGCAGTATTTT. It yields the protein CASSPRGRDTDTQYF.

This chain uses TRBV12-3 or TRBV12-4 with TRBJ1-2; D unclear. CDR3 length: 16 residues. The V and J ends lost 5 bases and 3 bases respectively, with 19 bases between them. CDR3 nucleotides: TGTGCCAGCAGTCCGGGCTCATCGAGGCTGGACTATGGCTACACCTTC. Residues: CASSPGSSRLDYGYTF.

This clonotype has just a few counts. The rearrangement uses TRBV2 and TRBJ1-3, with D hard to call. Germline CDR1 and CDR2: SNHLY and FYNNEI. V lost 7 bases, J lost 4 bases, and 14 bases lay in between. This CDR3 has 14 amino acids. The CDR3 sequence: CASTVDGLGNTIYF. CDR3 sequence (DNA): TGTGCCAGCACTGTAGACGGACTCGGAAACACCATATATTTT. Full variable domain (missing parts from reference TRBV2 and TRBJ1-3): EPEVTQTPSHQVTQMGQEVILRCVPISNHLYFYWYRQILGQKVEFLVSFYNNEISEKSEIFDDQFSVERPDGSNFTLKIRSTKLEDSAMYFCASTVDGLGNTIYFGEGSWLTVV.

The table lists this clonotype with a few counts. V gene TRBV6-2 or TRBV6-3 combines with J gene TRBJ1-5; D is ambiguous. CDR1 and CDR2 from the germline V gene are MNHEY and SVGEGT. The CDR3 totals 16 residues. V was shortened by 5 bases and J by 2 bases, with 16 bases between the two germline ends. The CDR3 loop reads CASSDLGGVGNQPQHF. DNA of the CDR3: TGTGCCAGCAGTGACTTGGGAGGAGTCGGCAATCAGCCCCAGCATTTT.

The V call is TRBV7-2, the J call TRBJ1-6; TRBD1 might be the D (5 bases). The CDR3 has 14 amino acids. The germline CDR1 and CDR2 sequences are SGHTA and FQGNSA. Trimming cost V 3 bases and J 9 bases, with 12 bases left between them. Here the CDR3 reads CASSFRDGGSPLHF. As DNA, the CDR3 is TGTGCCAGCAGCTTCCGGGACGGGGGTTCACCCCTCCACTTT. The entire variable domain, with the rest obtained from reference TRBV7-2 and TRBJ1-6, is as follows: GAGVSQSPSNKVTEKGKDVELRCDPISGHTALYWYRQSLGQGLEFLIYFQGNSAPDKSGLPSDRFSAERTGGSVSTLTIQRTQQEDSAVYLCASSFRDGGSPLHFGNGTRLTVT.

This chain uses TRBV11-2 with TRBJ2-2; 10 positions match TRBD1. J gave up 0 bases and V 5 bases, and 9 bases lay outside the gene matches. Germline V gives CDR1 SGHAT, CDR2 FQNNGV. CDR3 length: 18 amino acids. This CDR3 reads CASSRQGATSANTGELFF. The DNA of the CDR3 is TGTGCCAGCAGCAGACAGGGGGCTACTTCCGCGAACACCGGGGAGCTGTTTTTT.

V gene TRBV5-6 combines with J gene TRBJ2-3; tentatively, D is TRBD1 (6 bases). Germline V gives CDR1 SGHDT, CDR2 YYEEEE. Trimming took off 3 bases at V and 1 base at J, with 9 bases between the two ends. The CDR3 loop spans 14 amino acids. The DNA for the CDR3 is TGTGCCAGCAGCTCCAACAGGGGCACAGATACGCAGTATTTT. Translating gives CASSSNRGTDTQYF.

This clonotype was seen more than once but under ten times. V usage is TRBV5-1 and J usage is TRBJ1-2, with 9 bases identical to TRBD1. This CDR3 has 13 amino acids. Trimming at V came to 6 bases and at J to 8 bases, leaving 8 bases not matched to a gene. Germline CDR1 and CDR2: SGHRS and YFSETQ. CDR3 sequence: CASMGQGERGYTF. The CDR3 DNA follows: TGCGCCAGCATGGGACAGGGAGAAAGGGGCTACACCTTC.

The V call is TRBV19, the J call TRBJ1-1; D gene unclear. Trimming stripped 7 bases from V and 1 base from J, with 10 bases between. The germline V gene has CDR1 LNHDA and CDR2 SQIVND (reference sequence). The CDR3 has 13 residues. CDR3 in amino acids: CASKGLSNTEAFF. In DNA, the CDR3 is TGTGCCAGTAAAGGACTTTCGAACACTGAAGCTTTCTTT.